The clone carrying this T cell receptor beta chain has a single count. Its antigen is still unknown. Assay used: immunoSEQ multiplex PCR; TCRdb lists only in-frame clones, some missing. Here the sample spans around 88,000 clones, approximately 90% being singletons. The data belong to a study of graft-versus-host responses after intestinal transplantation. Study summary: Multivisceral, liver-intestinal, or isolated intestinal transplants were given to recipients. Study results and limitations: When patients had graft-donor T cell macrochimerism, their allografts held high graft-versus-host to host-versus-graft clonal ratios. GvH clones occurred in recipient marrow; some first appeared in ileum or blood.

Germline CDR1 reads SGHDT; CDR2 reads YYEEEE. The CDR3 is 12 amino acids. V dropped 0 bases and J dropped 10 bases, with 11 bases sitting between them. This specimen consisted of unstimulated CD8+ T cells sorted from spleen or lymph node cells, obtained before transplant. This TCR derives from a human donor who was the organ donor for an intestinal transplant. V and J are TRBV5-6 and TRBJ2-7; a weak D match, TRBD2 (6 bases). CDR3 nucleotides: TGTGCCAGCAGCTTGGTTCCGGGGGACCAGTACTTC. It yields the protein CASSLVPGDQYF.